These T cell receptor beta chains were read from a single sample in a study of blood T cell repertoires in COVID-19. TCRdb's copy holds only in-frame clones and misses some; the assay was immunoSEQ multiplex PCR. In the table there are approximately 130,000 clones, 65% to 90% of which are singletons. The material sequenced was peripheral blood. The receptors stem from a woman aged 60-75 years with active or convalescent COVID-19. CDR3s leave out the opening cysteine and the closing phenylalanine or tryptophan. Each record gives: clone size, V gene, J gene, CDR3 protein. Rows may omit the clone size; those that give it use once, few, many or a size class.

>NA|TRBV28|TRBJ1-2
ASSQFRVDRADYGYT
>NA|TRBV7-8|TRBJ2-4
ASSLETRRGENIQY
>NA|TRBV14|TRBJ2-1
ASSQRESGQF
>NA|TRBV6-2/TRBV6-3|TRBJ2-7
ASSSSGRSGEQY
>few|TRBV30|TRBJ2-7
AWRGGLSFTYEQY
>NA|TRBV30|TRBJ2-7
AWGAAYEQY
>NA|TRBV9|TRBJ1-1
ASSVGSFGGLSTEAF
>NA|TRBV5-1|TRBJ1-1
ASSPRQGYGTEAF
>few|TRBV5-5|TRBJ1-2
ASSYREYGYT
>NA|TRBV12-3/TRBV12-4|TRBJ2-7
ASTHYSGYEQY
>NA|TRBV15|TRBJ1-3
ATTPDRSISGNTIY
>NA|TRBV19|TRBJ2-3
ASSMRGTKGGVVRDTQY
>NA|TRBV5-1|TRBJ1-3
ASSLGVGNTIY
>NA|TRBV27|TRBJ1-1
ASSKGYGAEGMNTEAF
>NA|TRBV6-5|TRBJ2-1
ASSYSSFIEQF
>NA|TRBV2|TRBJ2-7
ASSVSGTGNEQY
>NA|TRBV2|TRBJ1-1
ASSVGGLSTEAF